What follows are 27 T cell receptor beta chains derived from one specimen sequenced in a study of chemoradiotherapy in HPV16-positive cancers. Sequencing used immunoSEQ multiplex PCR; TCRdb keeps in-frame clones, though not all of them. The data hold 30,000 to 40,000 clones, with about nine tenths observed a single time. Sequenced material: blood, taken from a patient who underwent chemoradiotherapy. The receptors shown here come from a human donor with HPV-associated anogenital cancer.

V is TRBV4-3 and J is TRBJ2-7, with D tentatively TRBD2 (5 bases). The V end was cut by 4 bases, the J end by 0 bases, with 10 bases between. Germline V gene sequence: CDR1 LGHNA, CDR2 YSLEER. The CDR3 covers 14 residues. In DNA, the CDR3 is TGCGCCAGCAGCCCCGGCCGGGGCTCCTACGAGCAGTACTTC. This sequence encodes CASSPGRGSYEQYF.

The CDR3 loop is CASSPRYLDYGYTF. The CDR3, as DNA: TGTGCCAGCAGCCCCAGGTACCTGGACTATGGCTACACCTTC. The chain carries TRBV27 and TRBJ1-2; unclear D gene. CDR3 length: 14 amino acids. Trimming took off 6 bases at V and 3 bases at J, with 14 bases between the two ends. Looked up from germline, CDR1 is MNHEY and CDR2 is SMNVEV (reference sequence).

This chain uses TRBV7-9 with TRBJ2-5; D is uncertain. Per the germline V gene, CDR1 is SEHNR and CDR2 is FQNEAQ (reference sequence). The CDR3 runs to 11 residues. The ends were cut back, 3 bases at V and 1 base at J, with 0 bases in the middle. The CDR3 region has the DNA TGTGCCAGCAGCTTCCAAGAGACCCAGTACTTC. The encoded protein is CASSFQETQYF.

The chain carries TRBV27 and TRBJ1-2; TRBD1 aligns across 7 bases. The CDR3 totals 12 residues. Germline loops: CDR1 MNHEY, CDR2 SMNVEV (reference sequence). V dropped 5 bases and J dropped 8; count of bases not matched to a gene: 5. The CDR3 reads CASSTGVGGYTF. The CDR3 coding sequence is TGTGCCAGCAGTACAGGGGTGGGGGGCTACACCTTC.

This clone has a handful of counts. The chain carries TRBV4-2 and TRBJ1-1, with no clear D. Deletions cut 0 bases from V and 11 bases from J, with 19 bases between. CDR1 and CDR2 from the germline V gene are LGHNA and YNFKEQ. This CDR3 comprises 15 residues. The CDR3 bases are TGTGCCAGCAGCCAAGATAATGGGTTTAACAGCGCGGCTTTCTTT. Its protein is CASSQDNGFNSAAFF.

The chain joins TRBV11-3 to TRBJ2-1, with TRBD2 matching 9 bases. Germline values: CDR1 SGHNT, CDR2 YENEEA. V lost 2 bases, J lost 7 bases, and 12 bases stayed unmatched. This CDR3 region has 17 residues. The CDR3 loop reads CASSLRLIAGAGNEQFF. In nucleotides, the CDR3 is TGTGCCAGCAGCTTACGGCTTATAGCGGGGGCAGGGAATGAGCAGTTCTTC.

CDR3 sequence: CASSSYRSLEQFF. The CDR3 nucleotides are TGTGCCAGCAGTTCGTACCGAAGCCTCGAGCAGTTCTTC. The chain carries TRBV27 and TRBJ2-1, with unresolved D. CDR1 is MNHEY and CDR2 is SMNVEV in the germline V gene (reference sequence). This CDR3 has 13 residues. Between the trimmed V and J ends, which lost 4 bases and 10 bases, there was a span of 14 bases.

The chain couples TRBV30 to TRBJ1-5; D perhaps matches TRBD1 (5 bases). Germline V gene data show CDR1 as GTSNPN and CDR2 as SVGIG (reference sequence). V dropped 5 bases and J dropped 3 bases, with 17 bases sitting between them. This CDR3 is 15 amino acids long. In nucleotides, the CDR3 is TGTGCCTGGGCCACACACGGGGGGGACAATCAGCCCCAGCATTTT. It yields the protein CAWATHGGDNQPQHF.

The CDR3 spells CATSRAGTGSYGYTF. The CDR3 coding sequence is TGTGCCACCAGCAGAGCCGGGACAGGGTCTTATGGCTACACCTTC. The V and J genes are TRBV15 and TRBJ1-2, with 9 bases that match TRBD1. Germline V gene data show CDR1 as LNHNV and CDR2 as YYDKDF (reference sequence). V lost 1 base to trimming and J lost 5 bases; unmatched junction nucleotides: 5. There are 15 residues in the CDR3.

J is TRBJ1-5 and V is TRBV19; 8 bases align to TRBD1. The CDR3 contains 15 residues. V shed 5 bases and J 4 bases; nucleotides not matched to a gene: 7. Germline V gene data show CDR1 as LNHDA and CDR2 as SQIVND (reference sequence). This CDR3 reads CASSQDRAANQPQHF. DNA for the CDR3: TGTGCCAGTAGTCAGGACAGGGCCGCGAATCAGCCCCAGCATTTT.

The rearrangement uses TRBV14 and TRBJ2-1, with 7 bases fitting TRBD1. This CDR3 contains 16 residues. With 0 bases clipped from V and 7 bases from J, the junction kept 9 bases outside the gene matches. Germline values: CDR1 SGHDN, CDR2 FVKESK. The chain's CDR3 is CASSQDYRGEGNEQFF. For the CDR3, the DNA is TGTGCCAGCAGCCAAGATTACAGGGGAGAGGGGAATGAGCAGTTCTTC.

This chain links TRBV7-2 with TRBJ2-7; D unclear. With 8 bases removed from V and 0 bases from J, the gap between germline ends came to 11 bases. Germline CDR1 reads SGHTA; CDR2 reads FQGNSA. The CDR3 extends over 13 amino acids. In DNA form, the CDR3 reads TGTGCCAGCGATCGTGACTCCTCCTACGAGCAGTACTTC. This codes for CASDRDSSYEQYF.

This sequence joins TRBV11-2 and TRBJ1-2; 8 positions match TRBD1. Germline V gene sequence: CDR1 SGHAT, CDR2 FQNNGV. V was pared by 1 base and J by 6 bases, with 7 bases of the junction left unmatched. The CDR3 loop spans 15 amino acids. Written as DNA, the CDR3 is TGTGCCAGCAGCTTAGTTTTGGGACAGGTGGATGGCTACACCTTC. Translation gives CASSLVLGQVDGYTF.

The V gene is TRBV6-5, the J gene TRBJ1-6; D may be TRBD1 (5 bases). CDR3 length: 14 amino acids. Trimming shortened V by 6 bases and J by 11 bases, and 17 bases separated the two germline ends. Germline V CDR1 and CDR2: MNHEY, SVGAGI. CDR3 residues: CASSLGQGQTPLHF. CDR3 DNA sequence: TGTGCCAGCAGCCTCGGGCAGGGTCAGACACCCCTCCACTTT.

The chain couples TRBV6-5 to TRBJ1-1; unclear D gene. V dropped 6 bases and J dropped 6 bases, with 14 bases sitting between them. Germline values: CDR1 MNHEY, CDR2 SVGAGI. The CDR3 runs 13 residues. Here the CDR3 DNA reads TGTGCCAGCAGCCCATCGGGGTCGGCTGAAGCTTTCTTT. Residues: CASSPSGSAEAFF.

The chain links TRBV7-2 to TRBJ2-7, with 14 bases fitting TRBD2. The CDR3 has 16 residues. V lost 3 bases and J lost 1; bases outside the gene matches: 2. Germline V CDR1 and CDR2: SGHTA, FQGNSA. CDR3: CASSFGLAGGSYEQYF. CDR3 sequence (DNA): TGTGCCAGCAGCTTTGGACTAGCGGGGGGTTCCTACGAGCAGTACTTC.

The CDR3 coding sequence is TGTGCCAGCAGTGATGGGAGGGCTAACTATGGCTACACCTTC. Its protein product is CASSDGRANYGYTF. This sequence joins TRBV6-4 and TRBJ1-2; no clear D gene. The V and J ends lost 3 bases and 0 bases respectively, with 8 bases between them. Germline V gene sequence: CDR1 MRHNA, CDR2 SNTAGT. CDR3 length: 14 amino acids.

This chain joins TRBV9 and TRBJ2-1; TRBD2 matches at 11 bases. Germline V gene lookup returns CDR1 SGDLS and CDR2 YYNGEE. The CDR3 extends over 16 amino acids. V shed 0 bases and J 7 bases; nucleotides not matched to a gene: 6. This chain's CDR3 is CASSVVALAGVNEQFF. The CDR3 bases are TGTGCCAGCAGCGTAGTCGCACTAGCGGGGGTGAATGAGCAGTTCTTC.

The DNA of the CDR3 is TGCGCCAGCAGCTTGTCAGGGCTCACCTACGAGCAGTACTTC. Translating gives CASSLSGLTYEQYF. The J gene is TRBJ2-7, the V gene TRBV5-1; D may be TRBD1 (5 bases). The CDR3 spans 14 residues. V lost 1 base, J lost 2 bases, and 10 bases lay in between. Germline V gives CDR1 SGHRS, CDR2 YFSETQ.

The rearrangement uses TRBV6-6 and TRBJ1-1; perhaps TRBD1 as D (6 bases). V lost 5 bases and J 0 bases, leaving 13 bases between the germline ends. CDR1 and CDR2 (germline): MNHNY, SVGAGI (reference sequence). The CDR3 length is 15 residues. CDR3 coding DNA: TGTGCCAGCAGTCCAAATGGACAGTTGAACACTGAAGCTTTCTTT. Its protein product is CASSPNGQLNTEAFF.

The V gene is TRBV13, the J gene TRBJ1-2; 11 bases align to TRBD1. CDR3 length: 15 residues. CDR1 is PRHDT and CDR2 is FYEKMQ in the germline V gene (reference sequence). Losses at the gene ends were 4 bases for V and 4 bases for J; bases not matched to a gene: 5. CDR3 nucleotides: TGTGCCAGCAGCTCTTCCGGGACAGGGGGCTATGGCTACACCTTC. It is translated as CASSSSGTGGYGYTF.

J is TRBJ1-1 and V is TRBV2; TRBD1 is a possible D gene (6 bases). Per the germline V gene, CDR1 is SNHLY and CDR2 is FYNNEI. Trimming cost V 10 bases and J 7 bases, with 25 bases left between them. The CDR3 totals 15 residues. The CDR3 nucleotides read TGTGCCACCCATGGGGCATCTCAGGGGCAATTTGAAGCTTTCTTT. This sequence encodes CATHGASQGQFEAFF. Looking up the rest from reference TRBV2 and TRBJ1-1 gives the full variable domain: EPEVTQTPSHQVTQMGQEVILRCVPISNHLYFYWYRQILGQKVEFLVSFYNNEISEKSEIFDDQFSVERPDGSNFTLKIRSTKLEDSAMYFCATHGASQGQFEAFFGQGTRLTVV.

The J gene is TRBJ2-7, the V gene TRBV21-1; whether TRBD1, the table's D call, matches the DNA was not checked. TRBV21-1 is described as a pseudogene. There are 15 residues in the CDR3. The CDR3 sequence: CASRPDRGPSYEQYF. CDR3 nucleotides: TGTGCCAGCAGGCCGGACAGGGGACCCTCCTACGAGCAGTACTTC.

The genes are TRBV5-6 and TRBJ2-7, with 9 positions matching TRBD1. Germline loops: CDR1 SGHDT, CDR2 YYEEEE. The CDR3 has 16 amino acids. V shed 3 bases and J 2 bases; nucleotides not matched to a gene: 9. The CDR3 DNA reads TGTGCCAGCAGCTCGACTCGGGACAGGGCTACCTACGAGCAGTACTTC. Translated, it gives CASSSTRDRATYEQYF.

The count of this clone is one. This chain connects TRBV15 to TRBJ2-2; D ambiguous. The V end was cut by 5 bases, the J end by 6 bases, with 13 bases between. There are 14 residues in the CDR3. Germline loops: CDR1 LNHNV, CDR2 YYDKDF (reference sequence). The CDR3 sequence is CATSGRVGAGELFF. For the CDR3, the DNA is TGTGCCACCAGCGGCCGAGTGGGCGCCGGGGAGCTGTTTTTT.

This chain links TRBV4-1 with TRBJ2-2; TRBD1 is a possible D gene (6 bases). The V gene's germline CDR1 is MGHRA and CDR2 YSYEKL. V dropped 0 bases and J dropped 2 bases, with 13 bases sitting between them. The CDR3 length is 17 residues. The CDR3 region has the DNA TGCGCCAGCAGCCAAGAACGGGACACCTTAAACACCGGGGAGCTGTTTTTT. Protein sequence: CASSQERDTLNTGELFF.

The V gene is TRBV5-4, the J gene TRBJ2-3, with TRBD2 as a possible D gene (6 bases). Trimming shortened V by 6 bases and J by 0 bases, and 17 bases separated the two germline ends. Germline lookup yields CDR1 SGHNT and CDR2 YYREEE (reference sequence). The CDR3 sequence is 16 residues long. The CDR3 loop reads CASKRFSGTSTDTQYF. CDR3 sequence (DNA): TGTGCCAGCAAACGATTTAGCGGAACAAGCACAGATACGCAGTATTTT.